The clone carrying this T cell receptor (beta chain) has only one observation. Its antigen is unidentified. This entry is derived from a study of T-cell reconstitution after alpha-beta-depleted transplantation in children. Study-wide results and limits: It was reported that alpha-beta T cells came from several hundred expanded graft clones (about two months after transplant). The high TCRbeta diversity at day 60 in some patients came from surviving recipient T cells and thymic progenitors. T-cell counts and diversity were attributed mostly to newly produced T cells one year after transplant.

A TCRbeta library incorporating unique molecular identifiers was prepared. TCRdb called the PCR reads again in MiXCR, with one record for every CDR3 protein. Of fewer than 750,000 distinct CDR3 sequences in the sample, 27% were seen once. The germline V gene encodes CDR1 SQVTM and CDR2 ANQGSEA. There are 12 residues in the CDR3. After removal of 7 bases from V and 10 bases from J, the junction contained 8 bases not matched to a gene. The sequence was collected from a boy in the first two years of life with Wiskott-Aldrich syndrome, due to receive a stem cell transplant. The sample here was PBMCs, taken before TCRalphabeta/CD19-depleted stem cell transplant. V usage is TRBV29-1 and J usage is TRBJ1-3; 9 bases map to TRBD1. In DNA, the CDR3 is TGCAGCGGGGGTCCCGGGACAGGGACCATATATTTT. It specifies CSGGPGTGTIYF.